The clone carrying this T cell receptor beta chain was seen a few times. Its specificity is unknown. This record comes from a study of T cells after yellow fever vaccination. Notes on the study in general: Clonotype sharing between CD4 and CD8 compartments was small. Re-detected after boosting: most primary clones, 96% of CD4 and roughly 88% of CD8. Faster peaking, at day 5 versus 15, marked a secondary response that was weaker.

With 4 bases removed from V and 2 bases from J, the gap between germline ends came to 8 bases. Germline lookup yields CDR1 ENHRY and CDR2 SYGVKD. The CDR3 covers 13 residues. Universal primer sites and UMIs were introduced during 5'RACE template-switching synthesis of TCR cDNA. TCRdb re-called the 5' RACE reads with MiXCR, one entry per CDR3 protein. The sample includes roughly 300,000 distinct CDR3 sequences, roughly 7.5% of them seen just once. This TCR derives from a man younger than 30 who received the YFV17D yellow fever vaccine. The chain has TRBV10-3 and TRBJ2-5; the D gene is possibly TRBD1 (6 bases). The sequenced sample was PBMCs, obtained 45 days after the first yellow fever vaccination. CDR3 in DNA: TGTGCCATCAGTGGACAGGAGCAAGAGACCCAGTACTTC. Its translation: CAISGQEQETQYF.